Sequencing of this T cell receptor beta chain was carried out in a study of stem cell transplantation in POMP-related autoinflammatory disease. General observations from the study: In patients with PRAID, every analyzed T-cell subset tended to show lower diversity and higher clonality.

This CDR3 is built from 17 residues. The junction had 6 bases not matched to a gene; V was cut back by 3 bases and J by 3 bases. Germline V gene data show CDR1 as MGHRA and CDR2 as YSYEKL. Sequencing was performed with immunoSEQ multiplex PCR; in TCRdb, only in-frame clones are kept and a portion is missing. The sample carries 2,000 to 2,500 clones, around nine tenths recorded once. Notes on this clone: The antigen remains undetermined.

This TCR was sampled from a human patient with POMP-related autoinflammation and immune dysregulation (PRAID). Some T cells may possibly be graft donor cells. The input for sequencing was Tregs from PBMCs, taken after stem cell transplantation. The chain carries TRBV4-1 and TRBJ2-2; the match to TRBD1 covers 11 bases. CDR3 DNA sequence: TGCGCCAGCAGCCACGGACAGGGGGCTTATTACACCGGGGAGCTGTTTTTT. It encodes CASSHGQGAYYTGELFF.